The 15 T cell receptor beta chains in this list originate from one sample, sequenced in a study of cytomegalovirus exposure and HLA in healthy donors (dated by TCRdb to between 2016 and 2019). The library was obtained by the immunoSEQ multiplex PCR assay. The multiplex PCR relied on a mix of 60 forward primers for TCR Vbeta segments and 13 reverse primers for TCR Jbeta segments. Held by TCRdb, this immuneACCESS table contains in-frame sequences only and omits some clones. Under half of the omission traces to an unresolved V gene where checked; the cause of the rest is unknown. Counted in this sample were more than 65,000 clones; under 85% of them appeared once. The top ten hold approximately 10% of the sample. Sequencing was done on a sample of PBMCs. All receptors come from a woman aged 60-75 years in good health and CMV-seropositive.

A word on this clone: A junction boundary mismatches the germline segment, possibly from a read error. The CDR3 DNA sequence: TGTTCCAGCAGAAGCCTTCGGGGGGAAGCTTTCTTT. Its translation is CSSRSLRGEAFF. J is TRBJ1-1 and V is TRBV7-9; D is possibly TRBD1 (5 bases). The CDR3 runs to 12 residues. Germline V lookup: CDR1 SEHNR, CDR2 FQNEAQ (reference sequence).

The chain couples TRBV6-1 to TRBJ2-2, with 13 bases lining up with TRBD2. Germline V gives CDR1 MNHNS, CDR2 SASEGT. This CDR3 region has 16 residues. V lost 4 bases to trimming and J lost 6 bases; unmatched junction nucleotides: 5. This CDR3 is CASSAGLAGVSGELFF. The CDR3 nucleotides read TGTGCCAGCAGTGCCGGACTAGCGGGAGTGTCCGGGGAGCTGTTTTTT.

This chain uses TRBV13 with TRBJ1-6; D remains unclear. The CDR3 is 15 amino acids. CDR1 is PRHDT and CDR2 is FYEKMQ in the germline V gene (reference sequence). V lost 5 bases to trimming and J lost 6 bases, with 14 bases between them. For the CDR3, the DNA is TGTGCCAGCAGCGCCCGTGGCACCTCTAATTCACCCCTCCACTTT. Translating it yields CASSARGTSNSPLHF.

The V and J genes are TRBV11-2 and TRBJ2-1; D may be TRBD1 (6 bases). The V end was cut by 5 bases, the J end by 5 bases, with 16 bases between. The CDR3 runs 15 residues. The V gene's germline CDR1 is SGHAT and CDR2 FQNNGV. DNA of the CDR3: TGTGCCAGCAGCCCACAACAGGGATTCCACAATGAGCAGTTCTTC. Its translation: CASSPQQGFHNEQFF.

A few counts support this clone. The chain joins TRBV29-1 to TRBJ1-1; D possibly corresponds to TRBD1 (5 bases). Germline V CDR1 and CDR2: SQVTM, ANQGSEA. This CDR3 region has 13 residues. Deletions cut 6 bases from V and 1 base from J, with 12 bases between. The DNA for the CDR3 is TGCAGCGTCGTTGACAGCCCGAACACTGAAGCTTTCTTT. Encoded protein: CSVVDSPNTEAFF.

V usage is TRBV5-1 and J usage is TRBJ2-7; 8 nucleotides align to TRBD1. This CDR3 contains 14 residues. CDR1 SGHRS and CDR2 YFSETQ come from the germline V gene. Trimming took 4 bases from V and 1 from J; bases not matched to a gene: 4. CDR3 region: CASSRQGASYEQYF. The CDR3 bases are TGCGCCAGCAGCCGTCAGGGGGCATCCTACGAGCAGTACTTC.

This chain uses TRBV5-6 with TRBJ2-7; D possibly corresponds to TRBD2 (6 bases). Germline CDR1 is SGHDT and CDR2 is YYEEEE. This CDR3 has 14 amino acids. V lost 4 bases, J lost 3 bases, and 14 bases lay in between. The CDR3 DNA reads as TGTGCCAGCAGCCCTCGGGGTAGCGGCTACGAGCAGTACTTC. Encoded protein: CASSPRGSGYEQYF.

The J gene is TRBJ2-4, the V gene TRBV11-3; TRBD2 matches at 7 bases. Germline-derived CDR1 and CDR2 are SGHNT and YENEEA. V lost 5 bases to trimming and J lost 0 bases; unmatched junction nucleotides: 10. The CDR3 totals 17 residues. CDR3 nucleotide sequence: TGTGCCAGCAGCCCAGGAGGTGCGGGGGAAGCCAAAAACATTCAGTACTTC. Translation: CASSPGGAGEAKNIQYF.

The rearrangement links TRBV29-1 to TRBJ1-5; TRBD1 agrees at 8 bases. V lost 5 bases and J lost 1; bases outside the gene matches: 1. This CDR3 spans 13 amino acids. Per the germline V gene, CDR1 is SQVTM and CDR2 is ANQGSEA. The CDR3 here is CSVWTGSNQPQHF. CDR3 nucleotide sequence: TGCAGCGTTTGGACAGGGAGCAATCAGCCCCAGCATTTT. Together with reference TRBV29-1 and TRBJ1-5, the CDR3 gives the full variable domain: SAVISQKPSRDICQRGTSLTIQCQVDSQVTMMFWYRQQPGQSLTLIATANQGSEATYESGFVIDKFPISRPNLTFSTLTVSNMSPEDSSIYLCSVWTGSNQPQHFGDGTRLSIL.

The V gene is TRBV5-1, the J gene TRBJ2-7; D remains ambiguous. Per the germline V gene, CDR1 is SGHRS and CDR2 is YFSETQ. The CDR3 length is 13 residues. V lost 4 bases and J 3 bases, leaving 11 bases between the germline ends. CDR3 DNA: TGCGCCAGCAGCCCCGTTGGCGGCTACGAGCAGTACTTC. Translating it yields CASSPVGGYEQYF.

This clone was detected a few times. The genes are TRBV2 and TRBJ1-4, with D possibly matching TRBD1 (5 bases). Trimming took off 0 bases at V and 7 bases at J, with 9 bases between the two ends. The germline V gene has CDR1 SNHLY and CDR2 FYNNEI. The CDR3 covers 14 residues. The CDR3 protein is CASSEAGVSEKLFF. CDR3 DNA: TGTGCCAGCAGTGAAGCAGGGGTTAGTGAAAAACTGTTTTTT.

The chain uses TRBV7-2 and TRBJ2-2, with 7 bases that match TRBD2. J was trimmed by 3 bases and V by 5 bases; bases with no gene match: 9. This CDR3 has 16 residues. Germline lookup yields CDR1 SGHTA and CDR2 FQGNSA. CDR3: CASSLRGGIDTGELFF. Here the CDR3 DNA reads TGTGCCAGCAGCCTCCGCGGGGGTATCGACACCGGGGAGCTGTTTTTT.

This chain connects TRBV19 to TRBJ2-2; D gene ambiguous. CDR3 length: 13 residues. CDR1 and CDR2 (germline): LNHDA, SQIVND (reference sequence). Deletions cut 6 bases from V and 7 bases from J, with 12 bases between. CDR3 protein: CASRTRVGGELFF. CDR3 nucleotide sequence: TGTGCCAGTAGAACACGGGTGGGCGGGGAGCTGTTTTTT.

V and J are TRBV13 and TRBJ2-2; no clear D gene. Between the trimmed V and J ends, which lost 3 bases and 7 bases, there was a span of 9 bases. This CDR3 comprises 13 residues. Germline V gene sequence: CDR1 PRHDT, CDR2 FYEKMQ (reference sequence). The CDR3 bases are TGTGCCAGCAGCTTTTCGGTGGTCGGGGAGCTGTTTTTT. It translates to CASSFSVVGELFF. Complete variable domain (other parts from reference TRBV13 and TRBJ2-2): AAGVIQSPRHLIKEKRETATLKCYPIPRHDTVYWYQQGPGQDPQFLISFYEKMQSDKGSIPDRFSAQQFSDYHSELNMSSLELGDSALYFCASSFSVVGELFFGEGSRLTVL.

The genes are TRBV7-9 and TRBJ2-5, with 9 bases matching TRBD1. The CDR3 length is 15 residues. Germline trimming cut 5 bases from V and 4 bases from J; bases unmatched to any gene: 8. The V gene's germline CDR1 is SEHNR and CDR2 FQNEAQ (reference sequence). The CDR3 bases are TGTGCCAGCAGCCCCCCGGGACAGGGTCTAGAGACCCAGTACTTC. This translates into CASSPPGQGLETQYF.